Shown below are 8 T cell receptor beta chains from a single sample sequenced in a study of cytomegalovirus exposure and HLA in healthy donors (dated by TCRdb to about 2017). The method behind the library was the immunoSEQ multiplex PCR assay. For the multiplex PCR, a mixture combining 60 forward primers for TCR Vbeta segments and 13 reverse primers for TCR Jbeta segments was used. In TCRdb, the immuneACCESS table is reduced to in-frame sequences with V and J assigned. These tables do not hold every clone; where another copy was compared, an unresolved V gene accounts for under half, and the others remain unexplained. Counted in this sample were tens of thousands of clones; 73% of them appeared once. Roughly 5.9% of the sample is in the top ten clones. Sequencing was carried out using PBMCs. The receptors originated from a man between 50 and 59 years old in good health and CMV-seronegative.

This CDR3 reads CASSQGSPYEQYF. The CDR3 coding sequence is TGTGCCAGTTCACAGGGGTCCCCCTACGAGCAGTACTTC. This chain links TRBV19 with TRBJ2-7; 7 nucleotides align to TRBD1. The CDR3 sequence is 13 residues long. Per germline, CDR1 LNHDA and CDR2 SQIVND (reference sequence). After removal of 8 bases from V and 2 bases from J, the junction contained 6 bases not matched to a gene. Full variable domain (outside the CDR3, taken from reference TRBV19 and TRBJ2-7): DGGITQSPKYLFRKEGQNVTLSCEQNLNHDAMYWYRQDPGQGLRLIYYSQIVNDFQKGDIAEGYSVSREKKESFPLTVTSAQKNPTAFYLCASSQGSPYEQYFGPGTRLTVT.

This clone came up a few times. The rearrangement joins TRBV7-9 to TRBJ2-7; 7 bases agree with TRBD1. This CDR3 comprises 13 residues. CDR1 and CDR2 (germline): SEHNR, FQNEAQ (reference sequence). Trimming cost V 7 bases and J 2 bases; bases outside gene matches: 5. The CDR3 sequence: CASTGQVTYEQYF. The CDR3 DNA reads TGTGCCAGCACCGGACAGGTGACCTACGAGCAGTACTTC.

There are a few counts of this clone. V usage is TRBV7-9 and J usage is TRBJ2-5; D gene unclear. The CDR3 contains 11 residues. CDR1 and CDR2 from the germline V gene are SEHNR and FQNEAQ (reference sequence). Trimming removed 4 bases from V and 5 bases from J, with 5 bases in between. The CDR3 DNA is TGTGCCAGCAGCTCCGGGGAGACCCAGTACTTC. Its protein product is CASSSGETQYF.

The chain employs TRBV6-1 and TRBJ1-2; the match to TRBD1 covers 10 bases. The CDR3 contains 13 residues. The V gene's germline CDR1 is MNHNS and CDR2 SASEGT. V was pared by 5 bases and J by 8 bases, with 5 bases of the junction left unmatched. The CDR3 sequence is CASSKGTGEGYTF. The CDR3 nucleotides are TGTGCCAGCAGTAAAGGGACAGGGGAAGGCTACACCTTC.

The J gene is TRBJ2-2, the V gene TRBV7-3, with D possibly matching TRBD2 (7 bases). V was clipped by 2 bases and J by 3 bases, with 13 bases between them. This CDR3 region has 16 residues. Germline-derived CDR1 and CDR2 are SGHTA and FQGTGA. CDR3 region: CASSLEGGLYTGELFF. The CDR3 DNA is TGTGCCAGCAGCTTAGAGGGGGGACTATACACCGGGGAGCTGTTTTTT.

This rearrangement joins TRBV28 to TRBJ1-2, with a tentative D call TRBD1 (6 bases). CDR1 is MDHEN, CDR2 SYDVKM, per germline. V was clipped by 3 bases and J by 0 bases, with 17 bases between them. The length of the CDR3 is 17 residues. CDR3 DNA sequence: TGTGCCAGCAGTTTTTGGCAGGGGACGATAGCTAACTATGGCTACACCTTC. This codes for CASSFWQGTIANYGYTF.

The genes are TRBV1 and TRBJ1-1; the D call in the table, TRBD1, was not verified against the DNA. TRBV1 is listed as a pseudogene. The CDR3 is made up of 13 amino acids. The CDR3 is CTPTSGTRTAAFF. The CDR3 DNA reads as TGCACCCCAACATCCGGGACACGGACGGCAGCTTTCTTT.

The chain links TRBV6-1 to TRBJ1-5; D is unresolved. The V gene lost 2 bases and the J gene lost 9 bases, with 14 bases spanning the gap. This CDR3 is 14 amino acids long. Germline-derived CDR1 and CDR2 are MNHNS and SASEGT. The CDR3 here is CASSEMRAGAPQHF. Written as DNA, the CDR3 is TGTGCCAGCAGTGAAATGCGTGCGGGTGCGCCCCAGCATTTT.